Listed below are T cell receptor beta chains from one sample, sequenced in a study of blood T cell repertoires in COVID-19. Repertoires were generated with immunoSEQ multiplex PCR, while TCRdb's copy carries only in-frame clones and drops some. The sample yields 55,000 to 80,000 clones, about four fifths seen once. The sequenced sample was peripheral blood. Receptors were obtained from a man aged 50-60 years with active COVID-19. Both conserved end residues are part of each CDR3. A row's size may be missing; if present it is once, few, many or a size class.

>16|.|TRBV7-9
CASSHRQGQNTGELFF
>16|.|TRBV28
CASSLFASGSHNEQFF
>19|.|TRBV18
CASSPRARGRVGNTGELFF
>12|once|TRBV30
CAWSVATHEQYF
>15|.|TRBV9
CASNPQGAVIETQYF
>14|many|TRBV6-2/TRBV6-3
CASSTSGREETQYF
>12|.|TRBV15
CATSRDRGEQFF
>11|.|TRBV2
CASGTGIGYTF
>14|.|TRBV28
CASGYSGRLDEQYF
>16|once|TRBV24-1
CATSDLLQGGLETQYF
>19|.|TRBV15
CATSRGRRGSSGRLDTQYF
>12|.|TRBV29-1
CSALKTKYGYTF
>13|.|TRBV29-1
CSARHILLEEAFF
>14|.|TRBV3-1/TRBV3-2
CASSRGQGFNEQYF